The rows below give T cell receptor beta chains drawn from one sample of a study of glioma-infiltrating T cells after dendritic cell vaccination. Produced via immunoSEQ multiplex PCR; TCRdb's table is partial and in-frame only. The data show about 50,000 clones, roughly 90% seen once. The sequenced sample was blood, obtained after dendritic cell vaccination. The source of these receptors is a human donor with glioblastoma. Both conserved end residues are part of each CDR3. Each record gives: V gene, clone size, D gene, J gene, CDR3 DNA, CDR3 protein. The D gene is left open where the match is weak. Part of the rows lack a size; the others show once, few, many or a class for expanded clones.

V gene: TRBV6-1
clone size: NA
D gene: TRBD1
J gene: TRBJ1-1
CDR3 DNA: TGTGCCAGCAGTACCCCGGGACAGGGGGACACTGAAGCTTTCTTT
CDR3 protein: CASSTPGQGDTEAFF

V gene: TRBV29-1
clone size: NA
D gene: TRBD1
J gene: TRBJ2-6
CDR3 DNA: TGCAGCGTTGGGACAGGTAACTCTGGGGCCAACGTCCTGACTTTC
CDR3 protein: CSVGTGNSGANVLTF

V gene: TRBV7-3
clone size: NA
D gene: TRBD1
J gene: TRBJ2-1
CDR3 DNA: TGTGCCAGCAGCTCAACAGGGGTACCTTTATTTGAGCAGTTCTTC
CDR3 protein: CASSSTGVPLFEQFF

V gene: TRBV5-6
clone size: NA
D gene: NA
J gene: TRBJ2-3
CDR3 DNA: TGTGCCAGCAGCTTGTCTAGTGGGAGCACAGATACGCAGTATTTT
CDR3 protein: CASSLSSGSTDTQYF

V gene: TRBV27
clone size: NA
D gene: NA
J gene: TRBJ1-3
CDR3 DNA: TGTGCCAGCAGTTTAAAAAGGGGGGGGCAGCTTCTCATCCTATCTGGAAACACCATATATTTT
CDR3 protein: CASSLKRGGQLLILSGNTIYF

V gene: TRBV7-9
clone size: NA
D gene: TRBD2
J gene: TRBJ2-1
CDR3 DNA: TGTGCCAGCAGCTTAGGGACTAGGAGCAATGAGCAGTTCTTC
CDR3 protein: CASSLGTRSNEQFF

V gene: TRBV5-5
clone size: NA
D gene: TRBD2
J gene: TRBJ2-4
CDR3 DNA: TGTGCCAGCAGCTTGGAACTAGCGGATACCTTACTAGCCAAAAACATTCAGTACTTC
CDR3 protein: CASSLELADTLLAKNIQYF

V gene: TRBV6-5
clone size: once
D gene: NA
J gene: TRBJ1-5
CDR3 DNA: TGTGCCAGCAGTTTGCGGGGGCCGACTCAGCCCCAGCATTTT
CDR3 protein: CASSLRGPTQPQHF

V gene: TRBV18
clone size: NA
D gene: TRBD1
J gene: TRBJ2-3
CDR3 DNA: TGTGCCAGCTCACCGAACAGGGGGGGCACAGATACGCAGTATTTT
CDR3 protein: CASSPNRGGTDTQYF

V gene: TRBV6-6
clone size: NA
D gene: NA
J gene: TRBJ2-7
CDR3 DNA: TGTGCCAGCAGTTTCCGGGGGTACGAGCAGTACTTC
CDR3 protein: CASSFRGYEQYF

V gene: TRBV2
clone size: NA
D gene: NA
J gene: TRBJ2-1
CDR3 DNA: TGTGCCAGCAAGGTCCTCAGGGTGGGTGGTGAGCAGTTCTTC
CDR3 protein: CASKVLRVGGEQFF

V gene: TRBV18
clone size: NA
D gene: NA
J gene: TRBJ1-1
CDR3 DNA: TGTGCCAGCTCACCACCAGGGGGTATCCCCACTGAAGCTTTCTTT
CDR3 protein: CASSPPGGIPTEAFF

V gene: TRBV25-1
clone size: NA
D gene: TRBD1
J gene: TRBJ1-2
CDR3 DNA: TGTGCCAGCAAAGAGAACACAGGGGCGTCGAACTATGGCTACACCTTC
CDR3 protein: CASKENTGASNYGYTF

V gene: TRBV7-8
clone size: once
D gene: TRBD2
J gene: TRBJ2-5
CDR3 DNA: TGTGCCAGCAGCCCCGGGGCGCTAGCGGGAGGTCTAGAGACCCAGTACTTC
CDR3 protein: CASSPGALAGGLETQYF

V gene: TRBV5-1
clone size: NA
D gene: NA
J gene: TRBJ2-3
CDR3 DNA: TGCGCCAGCAGCTCAAGTTGGCCAGATACGCAGTATTTT
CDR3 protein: CASSSSWPDTQYF

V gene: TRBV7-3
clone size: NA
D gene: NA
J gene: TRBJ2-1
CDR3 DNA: TGTGCCAGCAGCCGTTCGCGGGAATCCTCCTACAATGAGCAGTTCTTC
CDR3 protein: CASSRSRESSYNEQFF

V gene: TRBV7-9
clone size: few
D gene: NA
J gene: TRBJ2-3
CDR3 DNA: TGTGCCAGCAGCTTTCGTGTCCCAGGACAACCAACCACAGATACGCAGTATTTT
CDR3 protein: CASSFRVPGQPTTDTQYF

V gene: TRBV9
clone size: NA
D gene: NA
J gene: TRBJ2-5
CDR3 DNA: TGTGCCAGCAGCGGCCTGGGGCCTTTAGAGACCCAGTACTTC
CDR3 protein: CASSGLGPLETQYF

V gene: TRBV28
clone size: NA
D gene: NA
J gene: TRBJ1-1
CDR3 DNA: TGTGCCAGCAGTTACTCGAACACTGAAGCTTTCTTT
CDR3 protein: CASSYSNTEAFF

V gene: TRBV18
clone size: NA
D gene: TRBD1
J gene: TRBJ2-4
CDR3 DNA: TGTGCCAGCTCACCAACGATGAGTAGGACAGGGCGCGGGACCATTCAGTACTTC
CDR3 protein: CASSPTMSRTGRGTIQYF

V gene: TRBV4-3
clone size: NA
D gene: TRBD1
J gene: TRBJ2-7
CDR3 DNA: TGCGCCAGCAGCCAAGAACCGGGACAGAACTACGAGCAGTACTTC
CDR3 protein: CASSQEPGQNYEQYF

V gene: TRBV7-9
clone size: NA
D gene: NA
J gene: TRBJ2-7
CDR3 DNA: TGTGCCAGCAGCACCCAGGCCTACGAGCAGTACTTC
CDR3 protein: CASSTQAYEQYF

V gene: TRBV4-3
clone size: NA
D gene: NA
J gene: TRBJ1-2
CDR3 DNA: TGCGCCAGCAGCCAAGATCTTTGGGCAGGATCCGATGGCTACACCTTC
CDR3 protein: CASSQDLWAGSDGYTF

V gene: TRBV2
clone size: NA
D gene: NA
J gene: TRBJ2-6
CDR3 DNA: TGTGCCAGCAGTGATAGGGGAGGGACAACACTCGGGGCCAACGTCCTGACTTTC
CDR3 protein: CASSDRGGTTLGANVLTF

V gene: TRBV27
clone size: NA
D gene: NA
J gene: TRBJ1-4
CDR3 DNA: TGTGCCAGCTGTAAAACTACAGGGATAGGTTGGGAAAAACTGTTTTTT
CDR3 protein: CASCKTTGIGWEKLFF

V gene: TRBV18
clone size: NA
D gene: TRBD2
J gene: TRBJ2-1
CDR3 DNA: TGTGCCAGCTCACCACCGGGACTAGCGGGAGGAGGAGATGAGCAGTTCTTC
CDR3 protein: CASSPPGLAGGGDEQFF

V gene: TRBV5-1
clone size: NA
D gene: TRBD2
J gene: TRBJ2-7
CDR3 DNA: TGCGCCAGCAGCTTGGGCGCTAGCGGGGATTACGAGCAGTACTTC
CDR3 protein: CASSLGASGDYEQYF

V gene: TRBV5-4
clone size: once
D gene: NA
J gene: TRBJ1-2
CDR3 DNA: TGTGCCAGCAGCTCAATAGGGGGGGCTGGCTACACCTTC
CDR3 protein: CASSSIGGAGYTF

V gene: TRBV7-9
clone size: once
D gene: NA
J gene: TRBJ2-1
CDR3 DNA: TGTGCCAGCAGCTTAGGCGGCTCCTACAATGAGCAGTTCTTC
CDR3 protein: CASSLGGSYNEQFF

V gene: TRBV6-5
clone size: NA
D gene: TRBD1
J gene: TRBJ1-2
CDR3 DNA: TGTGCCAGCAGTTACAGGGGGCCCATCGGCGGCTACACCTTC
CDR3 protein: CASSYRGPIGGYTF

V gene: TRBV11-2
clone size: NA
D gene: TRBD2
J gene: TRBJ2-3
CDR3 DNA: TGTGCCAGGGGGGGGGCTAGCGGGAGTACAGATACGCAGTATTTT
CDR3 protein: CARGGASGSTDTQYF

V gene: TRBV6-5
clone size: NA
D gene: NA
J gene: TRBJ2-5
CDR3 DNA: TGTGCCAGCAGTCGCACAGGGGGAGGGCAAGAGACCCAGTACTTC
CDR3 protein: CASSRTGGGQETQYF

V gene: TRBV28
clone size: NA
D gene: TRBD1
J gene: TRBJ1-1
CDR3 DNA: TGTGCCAGTCCCGCGACAGGGTCTGCTCGGACTGAAGCTTTCTTT
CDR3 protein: CASPATGSARTEAFF

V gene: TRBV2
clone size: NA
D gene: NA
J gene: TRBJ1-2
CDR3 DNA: TGTGCCAGCGGAGACAGGTTCTATGGCTACACCTTC
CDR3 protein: CASGDRFYGYTF

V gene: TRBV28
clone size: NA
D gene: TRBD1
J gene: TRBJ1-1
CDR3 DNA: TGTGCCAGCAGTCAGATACCGGGACAGGGGTCGGACACTGAAGCTTTCTTT
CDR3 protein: CASSQIPGQGSDTEAFF

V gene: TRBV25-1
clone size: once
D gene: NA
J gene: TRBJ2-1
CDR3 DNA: TGTGCCAGCAGTGTGACTAGAGGGTCCCTCAATGAGCAGTTCTTC
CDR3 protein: CASSVTRGSLNEQFF

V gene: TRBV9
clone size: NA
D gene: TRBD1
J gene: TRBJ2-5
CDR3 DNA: TGTGCCAGCAGCCCAAGAACCCTGACAGGGGGCGGGGAGACCCAGTACTTC
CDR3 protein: CASSPRTLTGGGETQYF

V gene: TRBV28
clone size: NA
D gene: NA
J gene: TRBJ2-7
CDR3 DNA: TGTGCCAGCAGCGAGCGTTACTCCTACGAGCAGTACTTC
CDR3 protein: CASSERYSYEQYF

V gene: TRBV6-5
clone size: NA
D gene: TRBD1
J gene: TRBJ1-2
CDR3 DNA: TGTGCCAGCAGTACAGGGGGCTATGGCTACACCTTC
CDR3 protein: CASSTGGYGYTF

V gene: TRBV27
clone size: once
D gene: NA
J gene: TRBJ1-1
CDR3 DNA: TGTGCCAGCAGTTTATTCAGGAACACTGAAGCTTTCTTT
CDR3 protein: CASSLFRNTEAFF

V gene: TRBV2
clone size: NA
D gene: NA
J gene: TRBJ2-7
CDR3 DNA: TGTGCCAGCAGGGAGGACAGTTCCTACGAGCAGTACTTC
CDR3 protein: CASREDSSYEQYF

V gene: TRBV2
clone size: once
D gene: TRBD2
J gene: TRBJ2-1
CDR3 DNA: TGTGCCAGCAGGAGGACTAGCGGGGGGGCAAGCTCCTACAATGAGCAGTTCTTC
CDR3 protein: CASRRTSGGASSYNEQFF

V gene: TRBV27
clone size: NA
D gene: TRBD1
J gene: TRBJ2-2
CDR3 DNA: TGTGCCAGCACCCACGGACAGGGGGCCGGGGAGCTGTTTTTT
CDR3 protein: CASTHGQGAGELFF

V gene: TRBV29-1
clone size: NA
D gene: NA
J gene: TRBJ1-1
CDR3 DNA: TGCAGCGTTGGCAGGGCGAACACTGAAGCTTTCTTT
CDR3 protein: CSVGRANTEAFF

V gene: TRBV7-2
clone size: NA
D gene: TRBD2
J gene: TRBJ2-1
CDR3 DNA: TGTGCCAGCCGCCGTCCTAGCGGGAGCTATGAGCAGTTCTTC
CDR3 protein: CASRRPSGSYEQFF

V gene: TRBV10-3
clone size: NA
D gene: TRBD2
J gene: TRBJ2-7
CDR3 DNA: TGTGCCATCAGTCGGACTAGCGGGGGAGATTACGAGCAGTACTTC
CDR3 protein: CAISRTSGGDYEQYF

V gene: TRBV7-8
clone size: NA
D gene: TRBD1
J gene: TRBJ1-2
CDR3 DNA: TGTGCCAGCAGCTCCCAGACAGGGGTGTATGGCTACACCTTC
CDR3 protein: CASSSQTGVYGYTF

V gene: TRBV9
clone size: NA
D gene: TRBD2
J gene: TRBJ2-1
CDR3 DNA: TGTGCCAGCAGCGTTAGCGGGAGGGCCTCCCCGGGGAATGAGCAGTTCTTC
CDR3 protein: CASSVSGRASPGNEQFF

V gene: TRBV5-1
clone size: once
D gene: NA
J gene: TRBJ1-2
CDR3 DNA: TGCGCCAGCAGCTTGGTGTGGCAGGGAGGGGGCTACACCTTC
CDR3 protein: CASSLVWQGGGYTF

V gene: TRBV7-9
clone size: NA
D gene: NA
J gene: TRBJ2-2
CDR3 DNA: TGTGCCAGCAACCGGCGGGACGGGCGTGAAACCGGGGAGCTGTTTTTT
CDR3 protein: CASNRRDGRETGELFF

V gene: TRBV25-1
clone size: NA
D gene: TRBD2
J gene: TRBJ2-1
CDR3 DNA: TGTGCCAGCAGTGGGGGACTAGCGCTCCCCGGCGCTGAGCAGTTCTTC
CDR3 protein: CASSGGLALPGAEQFF

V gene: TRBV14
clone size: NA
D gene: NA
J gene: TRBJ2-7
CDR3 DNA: TGTGCCAGCAGCCATTTTGAGGAGCAGTACTTC
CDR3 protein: CASSHFEEQYF

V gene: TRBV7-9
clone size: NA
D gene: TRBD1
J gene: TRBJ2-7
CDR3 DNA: TGTGCCAGCAGCGTCCCCGGGACAGGGGACCGCGAGCAGTACTTC
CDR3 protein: CASSVPGTGDREQYF

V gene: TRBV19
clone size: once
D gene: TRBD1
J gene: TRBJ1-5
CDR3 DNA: TGTGCCAGTACTCAGGACAGGGATAGCAATCAGCCCCAGCATTTT
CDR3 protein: CASTQDRDSNQPQHF